These 29 T cell receptor beta chains came from one sample sequenced in a study of blood T cell repertoires in COVID-19. Sequencing was performed with immunoSEQ multiplex PCR; in TCRdb, only in-frame clones are kept and a portion is missing. The table has 300,000 to 350,000 clones, 65% to 90% seen once. Sequencing was done on a sample of PBMCs or T cells enriched from blood (not recorded which). These TCRs come from a woman in her thirties or forties with acute COVID-19.

The chain has TRBV9 and TRBJ2-5; 10 positions match TRBD1. Trimming cost V 0 bases and J 4 bases; bases outside gene matches: 6. This CDR3 spans 16 amino acids. Germline V gene sequence: CDR1 SGDLS, CDR2 YYNGEE. The CDR3 sequence: CASSVEGRQGAETQYF. As DNA, the CDR3 is TGTGCCAGCAGCGTAGAGGGCCGACAGGGGGCAGAGACCCAGTACTTC.

This chain joins TRBV5-1 and TRBJ2-7; D call uncertain. There are 15 residues in the CDR3. The V end lost 3 bases, the J end lost 2 bases, and 15 bases lay between the germline ends. Germline V gene lookup returns CDR1 SGHRS and CDR2 YFSETQ. CDR3 loop: CASSSAETGTYEQYF. The CDR3 DNA follows: TGCGCCAGCAGCTCCGCGGAGACCGGAACCTACGAGCAGTACTTC.

The chain employs TRBV5-1 and TRBJ2-7; possibly TRBD2 for D (7 bases). The V gene's germline CDR1 is SGHRS and CDR2 YFSETQ. V lost 4 bases and J 3 bases, leaving 11 bases between the germline ends. CDR3 length: 13 amino acids. Here the CDR3 DNA reads TGCGCCAGCAGCCCGGGGGGCTACTACGAGCAGTACTTC. Amino acid sequence: CASSPGGYYEQYF.

The chain links TRBV28 to TRBJ1-6, with 7 bases identical to TRBD1. The V and J ends lost 5 bases and 7 bases, in that order; junction bases with no gene match: 8. The germline V gene encodes CDR1 MDHEN and CDR2 SYDVKM. There are 15 residues in the CDR3. This CDR3 reads CASSPIDRVNSPLHF. The CDR3, as DNA: TGTGCCAGCAGTCCAATCGACAGGGTGAATTCACCCCTCCACTTT.

The V call is TRBV12-3 or TRBV12-4, the J call TRBJ1-2, with 8 bases that match TRBD1. The CDR3 is made up of 11 amino acids. V was clipped by 4 bases and J by 12 bases; unmatched bases: 4. Here the CDR3 DNA reads TGTGCCAGCAGTTCAGGGACAGGTGACACCTTC. This encodes CASSSGTGDTF.

The chain has TRBV6-5 and TRBJ2-7; 12 bases align to TRBD2. V gave up 6 bases and J gave up 2 bases; unmatched junction bases: 2. Germline V lookup: CDR1 MNHEY, CDR2 SVGAGI. There are 14 residues in the CDR3. In DNA form, the CDR3 reads TGTGCCAGCAGAACTAGCGGGGGGCCCTACGAGCAGTACTTC. Protein: CASRTSGGPYEQYF.

V gene TRBV4-2 combines with J gene TRBJ2-3; the match to TRBD2 covers 11 bases. This CDR3 comprises 18 residues. Germline V gene lookup returns CDR1 LGHNA and CDR2 YNFKEQ. V lost 0 bases, J lost 4 bases, and 9 bases stayed unmatched. CDR3 amino acids: CASSQDIGSGGAADTQYF. Written as DNA, the CDR3 is TGTGCCAGCAGCCAAGATATTGGTAGCGGGGGGGCCGCAGATACGCAGTATTTT.

The V and J genes are TRBV7-8 and TRBJ2-7, with TRBD2 matching 16 bases. V shed 7 bases and J 6 bases; nucleotides not matched to a gene: 9. CDR3 size: 16 residues. Germline loops: CDR1 SGHVS, CDR2 FQNEAQ. The CDR3: CASTEGLAGGPSEQYF. The DNA of the CDR3 is TGTGCCAGCACTGAGGGACTAGCGGGAGGGCCTAGCGAGCAGTACTTC.

V is TRBV5-5 and J is TRBJ2-5, with 14 nucleotides matching TRBD2. Germline V gene sequence: CDR1 SGHKS, CDR2 YYEKEE (reference sequence). The junction had 11 bases not matched to a gene; V was cut back by 1 base and J by 0 bases. This CDR3 has 20 amino acids. The CDR3 spells CASSLLWTSGGPTYQETQYF. The CDR3 nucleotides read TGTGCCAGCAGCTTGTTATGGACTAGCGGGGGGCCCACGTACCAAGAGACCCAGTACTTC.

This chain links TRBV5-1 with TRBJ2-1, with 9 positions matching TRBD2. The V and J ends lost 3 bases and 6 bases, in that order; junction bases with no gene match: 19. CDR3 length: 19 amino acids. Germline V gives CDR1 SGHRS, CDR2 YFSETQ. CDR3 in amino acids: CASSYTTASLAGSGNEQFF. CDR3 sequence (DNA): TGCGCCAGCAGCTACACCACGGCCTCCCTAGCGGGAAGCGGCAATGAGCAGTTCTTC. The entire variable domain, with the rest obtained from reference TRBV5-1 and TRBJ2-1, is as follows: KAGVTQTPRYLIKTRGQQVTLSCSPISGHRSVSWYQQTPGQGLQFLFEYFSETQRNKGNFPGRFSGRQFSNSRSEMNVSTLELGDSALYLCASSYTTASLAGSGNEQFFGPGTRLTVL.

The V gene is TRBV28, the J gene TRBJ2-7, with a tentative D call TRBD1 (5 bases). With 8 bases removed from V and 0 bases from J, the gap between germline ends came to 14 bases. The CDR3 covers 14 residues. CDR1 is MDHEN, CDR2 SYDVKM, per germline. CDR3: CASRDSRSSYEQYF. DNA for the CDR3: TGTGCCAGCCGTGACAGTCGGTCCTCCTACGAGCAGTACTTC.

The chain couples TRBV7-9 to TRBJ1-4, with TRBD1 identical over 7 bases. Germline V lookup: CDR1 SEHNR, CDR2 FQNEAQ (reference sequence). The CDR3 length is 15 residues. With V trimmed by 2 bases and J by 5 bases, 5 bases remained unmatched. CDR3 region: CASSLYGTDNEKLFF. CDR3 bases: TGTGCCAGCAGCTTATACGGGACAGACAATGAAAAACTGTTTTTT.

This clone was recorded only once. The chain couples TRBV11-2 to TRBJ2-1, with TRBD2 identical over 7 bases. V lost 4 bases and J lost 0; bases outside the gene matches: 12. This CDR3 comprises 18 residues. CDR1 and CDR2 (germline): SGHAT, FQNNGV. The CDR3 sequence: CASSSERDLISSYNEQFF. DNA for the CDR3: TGTGCCAGCAGCTCGGAGCGGGATCTCATTAGCTCCTACAATGAGCAGTTCTTC.

CDR3 region: CASTIGVYSYEQYF. CDR3 coding DNA: TGTGCCAGCACAATAGGGGTTTACTCCTACGAGCAGTACTTC. The V call is TRBV28, the J call TRBJ2-7, with D possibly matching TRBD1 (5 bases). CDR1 and CDR2 from the germline V gene are MDHEN and SYDVKM. The length of the CDR3 is 14 residues. V dropped 7 bases and J dropped 0 bases, with 13 bases sitting between them.

V gene TRBV7-3 combines with J gene TRBJ1-3; 9 bases agree with TRBD1. Germline V gives CDR1 SGHTA, CDR2 FQGTGA. The CDR3 spans 15 residues. The V gene end was trimmed by 5 bases and the J gene end by 1 base; junction bases not matched to a gene: 3. CDR3 coding DNA: TGTGCCAGCAGCCAGACAGGGGGTTCTGGAAACACCATATATTTT. Residues: CASSQTGGSGNTIYF.

This sequence joins TRBV28 and TRBJ2-2; the match to TRBD2 covers 10 bases. This CDR3 contains 20 residues. With V trimmed by 6 bases and J by 3 bases, 19 bases remained unmatched. The germline gives CDR1 MDHEN, CDR2 SYDVKM. CDR3 sequence reads: CASRPSPILAGGLDTGELFF. DNA for the CDR3: TGTGCCAGCAGGCCATCCCCGATATTAGCGGGAGGACTCGACACCGGGGAGCTGTTTTTT. Combining the CDR3 with reference TRBV28 and TRBJ2-2 gives the whole variable domain DVKVTQSSRYLVKRTGEKVFLECVQDMDHENMFWYRQDPGLGLRLIYFSYDVKMKEKGDIPEGYSVSREKKERFSLILESASTNQTSMYLCASRPSPILAGGLDTGELFFGEGSRLTVL.

The CDR3 nucleotides read TGTGCCACCAGTGATTTGTGGCTAGCGGGAGGGCCTTGGCACGAGCAGTACTTC. Translated: CATSDLWLAGGPWHEQYF. The chain recombines TRBV24-1 with TRBJ2-7; TRBD2 matches at 12 bases. Germline-derived CDR1 and CDR2 are KGHDR and SFDVKD. This CDR3 region has 18 residues. Unmatched junction bases numbered 10, after V lost 0 bases and J lost 5 bases.

As concerns this clone: The junction does not match germline at one end; this may be a read error. The gene calls are TRBV6-2 or TRBV6-3 and TRBJ2-5, with TRBD2 identical over 11 bases. The length of the CDR3 is 18 residues. Germline V lookup: CDR1 MNHEY, CDR2 SVGEGT. CDR3 protein: CASSYSLAGGRYSKVQDF. The CDR3 DNA sequence: TGTGCCAGCAGTTACTCGTTAGCGGGAGGGCGGTACAGTAAGGTTCAGGACTTC.

Comments on this clone: Other DNA sequences of this sample code for an identical CDR3. The chain combines TRBV5-1 with TRBJ2-5, with 8 bases aligning to TRBD1. Germline V gives CDR1 SGHRS, CDR2 YFSETQ. V was pared by 4 bases and J by 1 base, with 3 bases of the junction left unmatched. The CDR3 extends over 14 amino acids. The CDR3 is CASSTGTGQETQYF. The DNA of the CDR3 is TGCGCCAGCAGCACCGGGACAGGCCAAGAGACCCAGTACTTC.

This clone was seen only once. J is TRBJ2-3 and V is TRBV28; 7 positions match TRBD2. V lost 8 bases to trimming and J lost 3 bases; unmatched junction nucleotides: 11. There are 15 residues in the CDR3. Germline V gene lookup returns CDR1 MDHEN and CDR2 SYDVKM. The CDR3 sequence is CASGLAGAETDTQYF. CDR3 DNA sequence: TGTGCCAGCGGATTAGCGGGTGCTGAAACAGATACGCAGTATTTT.

The chain has TRBV9 and TRBJ2-7; D gene uncertain. The V gene lost 0 bases and the J gene lost 0 bases, with 13 bases spanning the gap. The CDR3 loop spans 16 amino acids. The germline V gene encodes CDR1 SGDLS and CDR2 YYNGEE. CDR3 sequence reads: CASSVDVTQNSYEQYF. DNA for the CDR3: TGTGCCAGCAGCGTAGACGTGACTCAGAACTCCTACGAGCAGTACTTC.

V gene TRBV27 combines with J gene TRBJ1-4, with 10 bases identical to TRBD1. CDR1 is MNHEY and CDR2 is SMNVEV in the germline V gene (reference sequence). CDR3 length: 16 amino acids. V gave up 1 base and J gave up 6 bases; unmatched junction bases: 5. As DNA, the CDR3 is TGTGCCAGCAGTTTATTTTTCGGGACAGGGGATGAAAAACTGTTTTTT. The encoded protein is CASSLFFGTGDEKLFF.

V is TRBV7-6 and J is TRBJ1-6; 7 bases agree with TRBD1. The CDR3 has 14 residues. Germline V lookup: CDR1 SGHVS, CDR2 FNYEAQ. V was clipped by 5 bases and J by 8 bases; unmatched bases: 6. The DNA of the CDR3 is TGTGCCAGCAGCCTCACAGGGGAGGATTCACCCCTCCACTTT. Its protein product is CASSLTGEDSPLHF.

This chain connects TRBV19 to TRBJ2-3; no reliable D call. This CDR3 is built from 15 residues. V was cut by 5 bases and J by 2 bases, with 14 bases left in between. CDR1 and CDR2 (germline): LNHDA, SQIVND (reference sequence). CDR3 region: CASSPRDTITDTQYF. The DNA for the CDR3 is TGTGCCAGTAGTCCGAGAGATACCATCACAGATACGCAGTATTTT.

The gene calls are TRBV19 and TRBJ2-7, with D possibly TRBD1 on 5 matching bases. The germline V gene has CDR1 LNHDA and CDR2 SQIVND (reference sequence). The CDR3 length is 15 residues. The V end lost 9 bases, the J end lost 5 bases, and 23 bases lay between the germline ends. The CDR3 nucleotides are TGTGCCAGCTCAAACGTGGGGCGCCTTCGGGACGAGCAGTACTTC. Translated, it gives CASSNVGRLRDEQYF.

The CDR3 loop reads CASGYGGVREKLFF. DNA of the CDR3: TGTGCCAGTGGATATGGGGGGGTGAGGGAAAAACTGTTTTTT. This chain links TRBV2 with TRBJ1-4; a possible D gene is TRBD1 (5 bases). The germline CDR1 and CDR2 sequences are SNHLY and FYNNEI. Trimming stripped 9 bases from V and 8 bases from J, with 19 bases between. CDR3 length: 14 amino acids. Full variable domain (outside the CDR3, taken from reference TRBV2 and TRBJ1-4): EPEVTQTPSHQVTQMGQEVILRCVPISNHLYFYWYRQILGQKVEFLVSFYNNEISEKSEIFDDQFSVERPDGSNFTLKIRSTKLEDSAMYFCASGYGGVREKLFFGSGTQLSVL.

J is TRBJ2-7 and V is TRBV11-1; D gene uncertain. The CDR3 has 12 residues. Germline values: CDR1 SGHAT, CDR2 FQDESV (reference sequence). Between the trimmed V and J ends, which lost 5 bases and 0 bases, there was a span of 5 bases. Here the CDR3 reads CASSPFSYEQYF. CDR3 nucleotide sequence: TGTGCCAGCAGCCCTTTCTCCTACGAGCAGTACTTC. The whole variable domain, filled in from reference TRBV11-1 and TRBJ2-7, reads EAEVAQSPRYKITEKSQAVAFWCDPISGHATLYWYRQILGQGPELLVQFQDESVVDDSQLPKDRFSAERLKGVDSTLKIQPAELGDSAMYLCASSPFSYEQYFGPGTRLTVT.

This rearrangement joins TRBV27 to TRBJ1-6; 11 positions agree with TRBD1. The CDR3 totals 15 residues. From germline, CDR1 is MNHEY and CDR2 SMNVEV (reference sequence). Germline trimming cut 1 base from V and 7 bases from J; bases unmatched to any gene: 0. The DNA for the CDR3 is TGTGCCAGCAGTTTATGGGACAGGGGGAATTCACCCCTCCACTTT. Protein product: CASSLWDRGNSPLHF.

Written as DNA, the CDR3 is TGTGCCACGGGCCCGCGGGGGCACGAGCAGTACTTC. Its protein is CATGPRGHEQYF. The chain carries TRBV19 and TRBJ2-7; D is perhaps TRBD2 (7 bases). V lost 10 bases and J 5 bases, leaving 15 bases between the germline ends. The CDR3 loop spans 12 amino acids. CDR1 and CDR2 (germline): LNHDA, SQIVND (reference sequence).